The 22 T cell receptor beta chains below all came from one sample that was sequenced in a study of long-term antiretroviral therapy in people with HIV. At the survey level, the v3.0 immunoSEQ assay was run. Sequencing used immunoSEQ multiplex PCR; TCRdb keeps in-frame clones, though not all of them. This sample yields approximately 14,000 clones, of which approximately 80% are seen a single time; 13% belongs to the top ten. This specimen was unsorted PBMCs, taken 3.2 years before starting antiretroviral therapy. The receptors stem from a man between 40 and 49 years old with HIV.

The V call is TRBV30, the J call TRBJ1-5; possible D gene TRBD1, 5 bases. This CDR3 spans 15 amino acids. Germline V gene data show CDR1 as GTSNPN and CDR2 as SVGIG (reference sequence). The V and J ends lost 0 bases and 0 bases respectively, with 9 bases between them. CDR3: CAWSVRGFSNQPQHF. CDR3 nucleotides: TGTGCCTGGAGTGTTCGGGGCTTTAGCAATCAGCCCCAGCATTTT. The complete variable domain, with remaining parts taken from reference TRBV30 and TRBJ1-5, reads SQTIHQWPATLVQPVGSPLSLECTVEGTSNPNLYWYRQAAGRGLQLLFYSVGIGQISSEVPQNLSASRPQDRQFILSSKKLLLSDSGFYLCAWSVRGFSNQPQHFGDGTRLSIL.

The rearrangement links TRBV18 to TRBJ2-1, with 10 bases identical to TRBD2. Germline CDR1 is KGHSH and CDR2 is LQKENI. Trimming removed 3 bases from V and 7 bases from J; junction bases left unmatched: 3. This CDR3 comprises 14 residues. The CDR3 here is CASSPLAGVNEQFF. The CDR3 DNA is TGTGCCAGCTCACCCCTAGCGGGGGTTAATGAGCAGTTCTTC. The complete variable domain, with remaining parts taken from reference TRBV18 and TRBJ2-1, reads NAGVMQNPRHLVRRRGQEARLRCSPMKGHSHVYWYRQLPEEGLKFMVYLQKENIIDESGMPKERFSAEFPKEGPSILRIQQVVRGDSAAYFCASSPLAGVNEQFFGPGTRLTVL.

The chain recombines TRBV29-1 with TRBJ2-7; 8 positions match TRBD1. Germline CDR1 is SQVTM and CDR2 is ANQGSEA. V gave up 6 bases and J gave up 2 bases; unmatched junction bases: 6. The CDR3 consists of 13 residues. CDR3: CSVGTGYAYEQYF. DNA for the CDR3: TGCAGCGTCGGGACAGGCTATGCCTACGAGCAGTACTTC.

This sequence joins TRBV29-1 and TRBJ2-2; TRBD1 aligns across 7 bases. Germline-derived CDR1 and CDR2 are SQVTM and ANQGSEA. The V segment lost 8 bases and the J segment 5 bases; nucleotides outside the gene matches: 8. CDR3 length: 13 amino acids. The CDR3 nucleotides read TGCAGCTCTATGACAGGGTCGACCGGGGAGCTGTTTTTT. The encoded protein is CSSMTGSTGELFF.

The chain is built from TRBV5-1 and TRBJ1-1, with a tentative D call TRBD1 (6 bases). This CDR3 spans 13 amino acids. Trimming took 4 bases from V and 1 from J, leaving 8 bases between them. Germline V CDR1 and CDR2: SGHRS, YFSETQ. This chain's CDR3 is CASSQQGNTEAFF. CDR3 in DNA: TGCGCCAGCAGCCAACAGGGGAACACTGAAGCTTTCTTT.

Only one count was recorded for this clone. The V gene is TRBV5-1, the J gene TRBJ2-3; no reliable D call. CDR1 SGHRS and CDR2 YFSETQ come from the germline V gene. The CDR3 runs 17 residues. Trimming took off 2 bases at V and 6 bases at J, with 22 bases between the two ends. CDR3 in amino acids: CASSLMVSQDFTDTQYF. The CDR3 nucleotides are TGCGCCAGCAGCTTAATGGTATCGCAGGATTTTACGGATACGCAGTATTTT. The variable domain in full, with the rest retrieved from reference TRBV5-1 and TRBJ2-3, is KAGVTQTPRYLIKTRGQQVTLSCSPISGHRSVSWYQQTPGQGLQFLFEYFSETQRNKGNFPGRFSGRQFSNSRSEMNVSTLELGDSALYLCASSLMVSQDFTDTQYFGPGTRLTVL.

The chain carries TRBV7-8 and TRBJ2-7, with D possibly being TRBD1 or TRBD2 (7 bases each). Trimming pared 3 bases from V and 2 bases from J, leaving 14 bases between. The germline CDR1 and CDR2 sequences are SGHVS and FQNEAQ. There are 15 residues in the CDR3. CDR3 DNA: TGTGCCAGCAGCTTTGAAGCGGGGACAGCCTACGAGCAGTACTTC. Its protein product is CASSFEAGTAYEQYF.

The chain uses TRBV14 and TRBJ1-1, with 7 bases fitting TRBD1. The CDR3 consists of 14 residues. With 0 bases clipped from V and 11 bases from J, the junction kept 9 bases outside the gene matches. Germline values: CDR1 SGHDN, CDR2 FVKESK. The CDR3 region has the DNA TGTGCCAGCAGCCAAGATTACAGGGGCCGGCGGGCTTTCTTT. Translation gives CASSQDYRGRRAFF.

The rearrangement joins TRBV19 to TRBJ1-5, with D possibly matching TRBD1 (6 bases). CDR3 length equals 17 residues. CDR1 LNHDA and CDR2 SQIVND come from the germline V gene (reference sequence). Trimming shortened V by 8 bases and J by 4 bases, and 24 bases separated the two germline ends. CDR3 amino acids: CASDHRTASKGNQPQHF. CDR3 bases: TGTGCCAGTGACCATCGGACAGCCTCGAAAGGAAATCAGCCCCAGCATTTT.

The V call is TRBV5-1, the J call TRBJ2-1; 9 bases line up with TRBD2. Germline V lookup: CDR1 SGHRS, CDR2 YFSETQ. The CDR3 spans 16 residues. The V gene end was trimmed by 4 bases and the J gene end by 1 base; junction bases not matched to a gene: 6. The CDR3 bases are TGCGCCAGCAGCCTTCTAGCGGGAATATCCTACAATGAGCAGTTCTTC. Its translation: CASSLLAGISYNEQFF.

V is TRBV5-1 and J is TRBJ2-1; 7 nucleotides line up with TRBD2. CDR1 and CDR2 from the germline V gene are SGHRS and YFSETQ. This CDR3 contains 14 residues. V trimming: 4 bases; J trimming: 2 bases; junction bases outside the gene matches: 3. In DNA, the CDR3 is TGCGCCAGCAGCGGGGGGGGGACCTACAATGAGCAGTTCTTC. Encoded protein: CASSGGGTYNEQFF.

V and J are TRBV5-4 and TRBJ1-2, with D perhaps TRBD1 (5 bases). The V and J ends lost 1 base and 4 bases respectively, with 8 bases between them. The length of the CDR3 is 13 residues. Germline lookup yields CDR1 SGHNT and CDR2 YYREEE (reference sequence). This CDR3 is CASSLRQSYGYTF. DNA of the CDR3: TGTGCCAGCAGCTTGCGACAGTCCTATGGCTACACCTTC.

V usage is TRBV7-2 and J usage is TRBJ2-7; TRBD2 matches at 12 bases. This CDR3 contains 18 residues. V lost 5 bases and J lost 5; bases outside the gene matches: 16. Germline V gene sequence: CDR1 SGHTA, CDR2 FQGNSA. CDR3 region: CASSTRLASGGARDEQYF. CDR3 coding DNA: TGTGCCAGCAGCACCCGCCTGGCTAGCGGGGGGGCCCGGGACGAGCAGTACTTC.

This chain uses TRBV18 with TRBJ1-5, with D maybe TRBD1 (6 bases). Trimming removed 5 bases from V and 4 bases from J, with 18 bases in between. The CDR3 spans 16 residues. Germline CDR1 is KGHSH and CDR2 is LQKENI. The CDR3 region is CASSISGGTLNQPQHF. DNA for the CDR3: TGTGCCAGCTCAATCTCGGGCGGGACACTTAATCAGCCCCAGCATTTT. Full variable domain (remainder filled in from reference TRBV18 and TRBJ1-5): NAGVMQNPRHLVRRRGQEARLRCSPMKGHSHVYWYRQLPEEGLKFMVYLQKENIIDESGMPKERFSAEFPKEGPSILRIQQVVRGDSAAYFCASSISGGTLNQPQHFGDGTRLSIL.

V and J are TRBV11-1 and TRBJ1-3, with 7 positions matching TRBD1. CDR1 is SGHAT and CDR2 is FQDESV in the germline V gene (reference sequence). V was clipped by 4 bases and J by 7 bases; unmatched bases: 16. This CDR3 region has 17 residues. In nucleotides, the CDR3 is TGTGCCAGCAGCTCGACTTCGACAGGGTGGAAAGCCAACACCATATATTTT. It specifies CASSSTSTGWKANTIYF.

The chain is built from TRBV29-1 and TRBJ1-2; D is undetermined. There are 16 residues in the CDR3. The germline V gene encodes CDR1 SQVTM and CDR2 ANQGSEA. The ends were cut back, 4 bases at V and 1 base at J, with 19 bases in the middle. The CDR3 DNA reads TGCAGCGTTGCCACCGGGCCCGGCCCTTTTAACTATGGCTACACCTTC. It is translated as CSVATGPGPFNYGYTF. The entire variable domain, with the rest obtained from reference TRBV29-1 and TRBJ1-2, is as follows: SAVISQKPSRDICQRGTSLTIQCQVDSQVTMMFWYRQQPGQSLTLIATANQGSEATYESGFVIDKFPISRPNLTFSTLTVSNMSPEDSSIYLCSVATGPGPFNYGYTFGSGTRLTVV.

The CDR3 loop reads CASSGSGGRDQPQHF. CDR3 nucleotides: TGTGCCAGCAGTGGCTCAGGGGGCAGGGATCAGCCCCAGCATTTT. This sequence joins TRBV2 and TRBJ1-5; TRBD1 aligns across 8 bases. Germline V lookup: CDR1 SNHLY, CDR2 FYNNEI. The CDR3 has 15 residues. Trimming at V came to 4 bases and at J to 5 bases, leaving 7 bases not matched to a gene.

The V gene is TRBV5-6, the J gene TRBJ1-3, with 7 bases aligning to TRBD1. V gave up 3 bases and J gave up 0 bases; unmatched junction bases: 9. The CDR3 is 17 amino acids. Germline assignment: CDR1 SGHDT and CDR2 YYEEEE. The CDR3 region has the DNA TGTGCCAGCAGCTGGGACAGAACCCTGAGCTCTGGAAACACCATATATTTT. It codes for CASSWDRTLSSGNTIYF.

The chain couples TRBV25-1 to TRBJ1-5; D is perhaps TRBD1 (5 bases). This CDR3 has 14 amino acids. Germline V CDR1 and CDR2: MGHDK, SYGVNS. Trimming stripped 4 bases from V and 8 bases from J, with 15 bases between. CDR3 sequence (DNA): TGTGCCAGCAGTGGGACGCAGGGACCCGAGCCCCAGCATTTT. It is translated as CASSGTQGPEPQHF.

This chain links TRBV2 with TRBJ2-7; 10 nucleotides agree with TRBD2. Unmatched junction bases numbered 7, after V lost 4 bases and J lost 4 bases. Looked up from germline, CDR1 is SNHLY and CDR2 is FYNNEI. This CDR3 has 15 amino acids. The CDR3 protein is CASSVASGGLYEQYF. The CDR3 DNA sequence: TGTGCCAGCAGTGTTGCTAGCGGGGGACTTTACGAGCAGTACTTC. Full variable domain (missing parts from reference TRBV2 and TRBJ2-7): EPEVTQTPSHQVTQMGQEVILRCVPISNHLYFYWYRQILGQKVEFLVSFYNNEISEKSEIFDDQFSVERPDGSNFTLKIRSTKLEDSAMYFCASSVASGGLYEQYFGPGTRLTVT.

V is TRBV7-3 and J is TRBJ2-2, with 8 bases fitting TRBD2. CDR1 SGHTA and CDR2 FQGTGA come from the germline V gene. Trimming removed 1 base from V and 1 base from J; junction bases left unmatched: 14. This CDR3 spans 20 amino acids. CDR3 sequence reads: CASSLKPGTRLHQNTGELFF. The CDR3 nucleotides read TGTGCCAGCAGCTTAAAGCCCGGGACTAGGCTACACCAGAACACCGGGGAGCTGTTTTTT. The whole variable domain, filled in from reference TRBV7-3 and TRBJ2-2, reads GAGVSQTPSNKVTEKGKYVELRCDPISGHTALYWYRQSLGQGPEFLIYFQGTGAADDSGLPNDRFFAVRPEGSVSTLKIQRTERGDSAVYLCASSLKPGTRLHQNTGELFFGEGSRLTVL.

The chain recombines TRBV7-9 with TRBJ2-4, with D tentatively TRBD2 (6 bases). CDR3 size: 13 residues. Per germline, CDR1 SEHNR and CDR2 FQNEAQ (reference sequence). The germline V and J ends were trimmed by 3 bases and 3 bases, with 6 bases remaining between them. CDR3 sequence: CASSLGGKNIQYF. The CDR3 DNA follows: TGTGCCAGCAGCTTGGGGGGCAAAAACATTCAGTACTTC.